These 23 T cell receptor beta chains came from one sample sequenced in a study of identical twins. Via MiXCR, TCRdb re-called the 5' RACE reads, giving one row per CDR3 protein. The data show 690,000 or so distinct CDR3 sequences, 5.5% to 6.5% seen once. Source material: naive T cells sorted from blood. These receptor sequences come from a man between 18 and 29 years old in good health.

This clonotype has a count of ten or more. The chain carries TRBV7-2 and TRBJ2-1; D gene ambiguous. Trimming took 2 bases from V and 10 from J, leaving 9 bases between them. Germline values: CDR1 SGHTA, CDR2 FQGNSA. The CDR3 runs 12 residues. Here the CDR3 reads CASSLQLGEQFF. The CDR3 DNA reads TGTGCCAGCAGCTTACAACTCGGGGAGCAGTTCTTC.

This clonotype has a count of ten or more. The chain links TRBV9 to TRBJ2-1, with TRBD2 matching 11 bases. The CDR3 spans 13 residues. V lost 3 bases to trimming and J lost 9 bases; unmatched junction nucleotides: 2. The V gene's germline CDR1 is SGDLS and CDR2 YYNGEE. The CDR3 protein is CASSGGLAGEQFF. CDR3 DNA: TGTGCCAGCAGCGGAGGACTAGCGGGTGAGCAGTTCTTC.

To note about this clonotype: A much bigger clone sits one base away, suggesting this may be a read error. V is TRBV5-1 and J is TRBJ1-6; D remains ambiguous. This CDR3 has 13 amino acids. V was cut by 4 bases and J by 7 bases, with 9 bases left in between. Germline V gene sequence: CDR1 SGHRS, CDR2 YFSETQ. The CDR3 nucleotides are TGCGCCAGCAGCCCTTGGCCGAATTCACCCCTCCACTTT. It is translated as CASSPWPNSPLHF.

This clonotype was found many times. The CDR3 nucleotides are TGTGCCAGCCAACAGGGGACCTCTTACAATGAGCAGTTCTTC. It yields the protein CASQQGTSYNEQFF. This rearrangement joins TRBV7-2 to TRBJ2-1; TRBD1 agrees at 7 bases. Germline CDR1 is SGHTA and CDR2 is FQGNSA. The CDR3 is 14 amino acids. With 8 bases clipped from V and 4 bases from J, the junction kept 8 bases outside the gene matches. Using reference TRBV7-2 and TRBJ2-1 for the parts outside the CDR3, the full variable domain is GAGVSQSPSNKVTEKGKDVELRCDPISGHTALYWYRQSLGQGLEFLIYFQGNSAPDKSGLPSDRFSAERTGGSVSTLTIQRTQQEDSAVYLCASQQGTSYNEQFFGPGTRLTVL.

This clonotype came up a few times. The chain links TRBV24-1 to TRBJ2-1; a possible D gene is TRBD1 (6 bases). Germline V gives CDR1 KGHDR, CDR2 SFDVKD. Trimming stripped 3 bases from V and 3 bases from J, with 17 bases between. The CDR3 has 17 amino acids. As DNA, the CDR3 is TGTGCCACCAGTGATGCGCCCGGGACAAGTCACTACAATGAGCAGTTCTTC. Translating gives CATSDAPGTSHYNEQFF.

This CDR3 is CASSRDRGLSYEQYF. The CDR3, as DNA: TGTGCCAGCAGCCGCGACAGGGGGCTTTCCTACGAGCAGTACTTC. V and J are TRBV6-2 or TRBV6-3 and TRBJ2-7; 10 positions match TRBD1. Germline values: CDR1 MNHEY, CDR2 SVGEGT. This CDR3 has 15 residues. The V and J ends lost 6 bases and 1 base, in that order; junction bases with no gene match: 6.

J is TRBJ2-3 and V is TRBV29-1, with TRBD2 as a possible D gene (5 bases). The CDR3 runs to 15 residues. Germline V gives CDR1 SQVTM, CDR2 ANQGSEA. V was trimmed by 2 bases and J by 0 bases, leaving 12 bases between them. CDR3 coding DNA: TGCAGCGTTGAACGAGCGGCCTCTAGCACAGATACGCAGTATTTT. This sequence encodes CSVERAASSTDTQYF.

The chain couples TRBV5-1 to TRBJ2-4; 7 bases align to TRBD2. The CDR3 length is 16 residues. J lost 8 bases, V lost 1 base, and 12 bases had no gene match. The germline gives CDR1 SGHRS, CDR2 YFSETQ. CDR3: CASSLSGRAGVDIQYF. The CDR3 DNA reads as TGCGCCAGCAGCTTGTCGGGGAGGGCGGGAGTAGACATTCAGTACTTC.

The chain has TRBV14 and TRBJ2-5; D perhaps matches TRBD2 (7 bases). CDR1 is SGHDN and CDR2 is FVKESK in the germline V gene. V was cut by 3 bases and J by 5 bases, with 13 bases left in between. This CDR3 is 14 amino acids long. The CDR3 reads CASSHRGAGETQYF. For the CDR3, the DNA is TGTGCCAGCAGCCACCGGGGGGCCGGGGAGACCCAGTACTTC.

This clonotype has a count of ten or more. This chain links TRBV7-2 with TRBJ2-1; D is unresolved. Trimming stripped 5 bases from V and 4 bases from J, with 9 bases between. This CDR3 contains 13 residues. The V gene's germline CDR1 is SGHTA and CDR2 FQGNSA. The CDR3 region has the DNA TGTGCCAGCAGCCTCCAACTTTACAATGAGCAGTTCTTC. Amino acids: CASSLQLYNEQFF.

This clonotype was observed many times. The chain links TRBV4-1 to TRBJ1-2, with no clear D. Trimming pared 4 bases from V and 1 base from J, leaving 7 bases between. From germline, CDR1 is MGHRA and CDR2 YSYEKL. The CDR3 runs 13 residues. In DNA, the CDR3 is TGCGCCAGCAGCCCCCCTGATAACTATGGCTACACCTTC. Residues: CASSPPDNYGYTF.

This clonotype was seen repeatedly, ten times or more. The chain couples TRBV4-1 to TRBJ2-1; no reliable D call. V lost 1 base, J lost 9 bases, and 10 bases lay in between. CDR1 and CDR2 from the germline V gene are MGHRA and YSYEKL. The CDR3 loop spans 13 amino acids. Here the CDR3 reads CASSQVGLGEQFF. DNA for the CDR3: TGCGCCAGCAGCCAAGTAGGGCTTGGTGAGCAGTTCTTC.

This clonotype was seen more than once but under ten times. The CDR3 reads CASSLTSPAGEGYEQYF. CDR3 coding DNA: TGTGCCAGCAGCCTCACCTCACCAGCGGGAGAGGGGTACGAGCAGTACTTC. The chain recombines TRBV7-6 with TRBJ2-7, with 8 bases fitting TRBD2. Germline assignment: CDR1 SGHVS and CDR2 FNYEAQ. This CDR3 is 17 amino acids long. With 5 bases clipped from V and 4 bases from J, the junction kept 16 bases outside the gene matches.

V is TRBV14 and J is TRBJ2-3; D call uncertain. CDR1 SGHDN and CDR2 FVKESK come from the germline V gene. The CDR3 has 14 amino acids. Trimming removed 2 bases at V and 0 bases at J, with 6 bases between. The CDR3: CASSQTTSTDTQYF. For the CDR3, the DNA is TGTGCCAGCAGCCAAACGACTAGCACAGATACGCAGTATTTT. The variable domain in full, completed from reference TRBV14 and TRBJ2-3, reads EAGVTQFPSHSVIEKGQTVTLRCDPISGHDNLYWYRRVMGKEIKFLLHFVKESKQDESGMPNNRFLAERTGGTYSTLKVQPAELEDSGVYFCASSQTTSTDTQYFGPGTRLTVL.

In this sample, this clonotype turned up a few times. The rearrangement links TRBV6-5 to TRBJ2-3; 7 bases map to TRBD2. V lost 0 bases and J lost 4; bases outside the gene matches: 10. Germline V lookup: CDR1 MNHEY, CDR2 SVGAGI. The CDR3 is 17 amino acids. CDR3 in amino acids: CASSYSRAGVRADTQYF. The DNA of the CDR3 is TGTGCCAGCAGTTACTCGCGGGCGGGAGTTCGTGCAGATACGCAGTATTTT.

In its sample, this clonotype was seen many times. The CDR3 protein is CASSPGLKYQETQYF. CDR3 DNA sequence: TGCGCCAGCAGCCCGGGCTTAAAGTACCAAGAGACCCAGTACTTC. V usage is TRBV4-3 and J usage is TRBJ2-5; D not resolved. The CDR3 contains 15 residues. Germline lookup yields CDR1 LGHNA and CDR2 YSLEER. V shed 4 bases and J shed 0 bases, with 12 bases lying between them.

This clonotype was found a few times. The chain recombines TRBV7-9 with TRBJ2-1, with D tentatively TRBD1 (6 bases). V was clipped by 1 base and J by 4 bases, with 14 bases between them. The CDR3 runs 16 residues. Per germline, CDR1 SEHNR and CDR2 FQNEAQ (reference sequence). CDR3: CASSLVGTPRYNEQFF. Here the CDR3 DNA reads TGTGCCAGCAGCTTAGTCGGGACACCAAGATACAATGAGCAGTTCTTC.

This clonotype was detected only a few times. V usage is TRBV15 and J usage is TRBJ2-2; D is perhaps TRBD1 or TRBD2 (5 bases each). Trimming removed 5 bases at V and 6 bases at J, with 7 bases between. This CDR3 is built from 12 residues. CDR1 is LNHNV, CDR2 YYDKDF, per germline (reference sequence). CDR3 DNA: TGTGCCACCAGCCGAGGGGCCGGGGAGCTGTTTTTT. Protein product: CATSRGAGELFF.

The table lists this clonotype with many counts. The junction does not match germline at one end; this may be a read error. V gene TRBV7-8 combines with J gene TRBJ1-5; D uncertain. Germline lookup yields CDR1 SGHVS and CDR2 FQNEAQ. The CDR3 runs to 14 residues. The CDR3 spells CASSVAPLGQPQHF. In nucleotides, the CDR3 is TGTGCCAGCAGCGTAGCTCCTCTCGGGCAGCCCCAGCATTTT.

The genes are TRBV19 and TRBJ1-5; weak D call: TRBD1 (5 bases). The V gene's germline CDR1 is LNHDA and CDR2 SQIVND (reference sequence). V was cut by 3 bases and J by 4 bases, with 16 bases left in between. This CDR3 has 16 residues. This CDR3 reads CASSIRLGDSNQPQHF. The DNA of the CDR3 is TGTGCCAGTAGTATTCGTCTCGGGGACTCGAATCAGCCCCAGCATTTT.

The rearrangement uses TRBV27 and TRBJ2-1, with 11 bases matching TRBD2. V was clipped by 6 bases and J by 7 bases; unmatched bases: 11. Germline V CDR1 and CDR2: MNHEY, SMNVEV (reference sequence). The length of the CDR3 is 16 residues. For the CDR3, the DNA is TGTGCCAGCAGGCATATTGAACTAGCGGGAGCTAATGAGCAGTTCTTC. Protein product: CASRHIELAGANEQFF.

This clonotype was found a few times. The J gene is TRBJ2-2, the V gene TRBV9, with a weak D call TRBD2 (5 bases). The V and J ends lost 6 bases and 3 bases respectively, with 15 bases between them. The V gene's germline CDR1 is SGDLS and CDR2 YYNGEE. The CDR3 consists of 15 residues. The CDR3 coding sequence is TGTGCCAGCAAGTTGGGTGGGAGTCACACCGGGGAGCTGTTTTTT. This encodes CASKLGGSHTGELFF. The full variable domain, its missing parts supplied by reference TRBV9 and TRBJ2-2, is DSGVTQTPKHLITATGQRVTLRCSPRSGDLSVYWYQQSLDQGLQFLIQYYNGEERAKGNILERFSAQQFPDLHSELNLSSLELGDSALYFCASKLGGSHTGELFFGEGSRLTVL.

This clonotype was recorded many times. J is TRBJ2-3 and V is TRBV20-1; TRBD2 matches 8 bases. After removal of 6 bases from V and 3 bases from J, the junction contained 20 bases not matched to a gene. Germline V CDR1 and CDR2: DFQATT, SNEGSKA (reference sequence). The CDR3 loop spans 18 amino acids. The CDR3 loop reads CSAAGTGGRHARTDTQYF. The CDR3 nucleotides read TGCAGTGCAGCGGGAACGGGCGGGAGGCACGCCCGGACAGATACGCAGTATTTT.